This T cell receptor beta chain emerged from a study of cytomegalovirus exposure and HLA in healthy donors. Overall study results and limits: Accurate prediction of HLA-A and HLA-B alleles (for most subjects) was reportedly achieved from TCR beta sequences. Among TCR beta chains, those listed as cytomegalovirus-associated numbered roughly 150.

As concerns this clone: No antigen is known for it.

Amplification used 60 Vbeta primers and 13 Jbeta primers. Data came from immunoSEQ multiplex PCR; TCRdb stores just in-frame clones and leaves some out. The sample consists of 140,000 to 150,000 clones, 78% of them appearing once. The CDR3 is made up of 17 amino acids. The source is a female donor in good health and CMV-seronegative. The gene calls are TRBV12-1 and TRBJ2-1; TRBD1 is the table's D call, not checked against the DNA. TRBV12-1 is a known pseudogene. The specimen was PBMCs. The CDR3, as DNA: TGTGCCAGCAGCTTTCTTAACTACCCCAGGGGCCACAATGAGCAGTTCTTC. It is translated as CASSFLNYPRGHNEQFF.